A selection of T cell receptor beta chains follows, all from one sample in a study of T cell repertoires in cytomegalovirus infection. TCRdb passed the reads through MiXCR, listing each CDR3 protein once. Among 680,000 or so distinct CDR3 sequences listed, 35% to 45% were seen once. The specimen was PBMCs. The receptor set was obtained from a human donor in good health (CMV status not recorded). Some clones in this sample may be carry-over from other donors' samples. CDR3s include the opening cysteine and the closing phenylalanine or tryptophan. D genes are given only for firm matches. Some rows mark clone size as missing; the rest say once, few, many or name a class of expanded clone.

D	size	V	J	CDR3	DNA
.	.	TRBV5-4	TRBJ1-1	CASSFGQTTTEAFF	TGTGCCAGCAGCTTCGGGCAGACGACCACTGAAGCTTTCTTT
TRBD1	.	TRBV20-1	TRBJ1-2	CSARLTGRYGYTF	TGCAGTGCTAGACTGACAGGGAGATATGGCTACACCTTC
TRBD1	.	TRBV10-3	TRBJ2-1	CAISESRQGAYNEQFF	TGTGCCATCAGTGAGTCAAGACAGGGGGCCTACAATGAGCAGTTCTTC
TRBD1	.	TRBV19	TRBJ2-1	CASSTGTGGNEQFF	TGTGCCAGTAGTACCGGGACAGGGGGCAATGAGCAGTTCTTC
TRBD2	.	TRBV28	TRBJ2-1	CASSPHLTSGSSYNEQFF	TGTGCCAGCAGTCCTCACCTCACTAGCGGGAGCTCCTACAATGAGCAGTTCTTC
TRBD1	many	TRBV7-2	TRBJ1-5	CASSFGGQGSNQPQHF	TGTGCCAGCAGCTTCGGGGGACAGGGGAGCAATCAGCCCCAGCATTTT
TRBD2	few	TRBV6-4	TRBJ2-3	CASSEVAGADTQYF	TGTGCCAGCAGTGAGGTAGCGGGAGCAGATACGCAGTATTTT
.	.	TRBV27	TRBJ1-2	CASSLTRPGGGYTF	TGTGCCAGCAGTTTAACTCGACCCGGGGGAGGCTACACCTTC
.	.	TRBV10-3	TRBJ1-1	CAISRRNTEAFF	TGTGCCATCAGTCGTAGGAACACTGAAGCTTTCTTT
.	.	TRBV27	TRBJ1-1	CASSWGLGGTEAFF	TGTGCCAGCAGTTGGGGCCTGGGGGGCACTGAAGCTTTCTTT